The present T cell receptor (beta chain) was sequenced within a study of identical twins. Germline V gene data show CDR1 as SGHDT and CDR2 as YYEEEE. Unmatched junction bases numbered 6, after V lost 1 base and J lost 6 bases. CDR3 size: 15 residues. This clonotype has a count of ten or more. Its antigen is as yet unknown. Study conclusions and caveats: Abundant cord blood beta clonotypes carried fewer insertions; memory repertoires showed none.

Template switching, a step in the protocol, added a universal primer site, and cDNA carried unique molecular identifiers. TCRdb used MiXCR to reprocess the 5' RACE reads, holding one entry per CDR3 protein. The table includes around 240,000 distinct CDR3 sequences, approximately 10% detected once. The chain uses TRBV5-6 and TRBJ2-4, with 8 nucleotides matching TRBD1. This clonotype originated in a man aged 45 to 65 in good health. Specimen: memory T cells sorted from blood. The CDR3 loop reads CASSLPGGVRNIQYF. As DNA, the CDR3 is TGTGCCAGCAGCTTGCCAGGGGGCGTAAGAAACATTCAGTACTTC.